This record looks at one TCR beta chain sequence and its context. There is no known antigen for this receptor. Base qualities are not at hand, and no much larger clone is one base apart. Another Seattle source contributed samples from volunteer blood donors who had recovered from COVID-19. Whole blood was collected in K2EDTA tubes by collaborating institutions according to the institutions' own protocols. For TCRbeta analysis, collaborators shipped samples in one of three forms: frozen whole blood, isolated PBMCs, or DNA extracted from either of those sample types. The sample is drawn from a study of blood T cell repertoires in COVID-19 (dated by TCRdb to the early 2020s). The study in broad terms: The collaborator samples originated in the United States, Italy and Spain and spanned the acute and convalescent phases of COVID-19. Sample metadata almost always included a de-identified subject ID, COVID-19 status, age in years and sex. The samples were drawn from the first 160 participants of the ongoing ImmuneRACE study and from about 1,200 subjects provided by 6 global collaborators. The dataset comprised deeply sampled blood TCRbeta repertoires from subjects exposed to, actively infected with, or recovered from COVID-19. The repertoires were made available in a free public database intended to serve as a resource for research on the immune response to SARS-CoV-2. Where available, HLA class I and class II types were taken from metadata supplied by the sample provider and were not determined by assay-based typing. The material from the prospective study consisted of cDNA or gDNA derived from T cells, B-cell-depleted T cells, or PBMCs.

What the work shows at the level of the full study, not this receptor alone: The amount of clinical and demographic metadata varied by source and participant and was provided uncurated.

TCRbeta CDR3 regions were amplified from genomic DNA by means of the immunoSEQ Assay, a bias-controlled multiplex PCR. The original pipeline was this. The number of nucleated cells in each sample was estimated from the amplification of reference gene primers within the assay. To quantify the absolute abundance of each unique TCRbeta CDR3 rearrangement, sequence reads were collapsed and filtered. For each sample, productive Simpson clonality was calculated as the square root of Simpson's diversity index across productive rearrangements. This is the immuneACCESS table as TCRdb keeps it, with only in-frame sequences that have V and J called. A part of the clones is gone; compared with another copy, unresolved V genes explain less than half, and the rest is unexplained. V, J and clone size were drawn from that table, and D and trimming were deduced from the DNA. This sample holds 200,000 to 250,000 clones; 70% to 90% were observed only once. Roughly 12% of the sample is taken by the ten largest.

This TCR was recovered from a woman younger than 30 who had recovered from COVID-19. Sequencing was done on a sample of peripheral blood.

Read as DNA, the sequence is TGTGCCTGGAGTGGGGCCAGTTATAGCAATCAGCCCCAGCATTTT. The resulting protein is CAWSGASYSNQPQHF. The V gene is TRBV30 and the J gene is TRBJ1-5; no D gene call is confident. The CDR3 runs 15 residues from the cysteine to the phenylalanine. The entry retains the CDR3 DNA only, 45 bases that are in frame from base 1. CDR1 GTSNPN and CDR2 SVGIG were looked up in the germline V gene (reference sequence). The V end loses 1 base and the J end loses 0 bases, and a stretch of 10 bases separates them.